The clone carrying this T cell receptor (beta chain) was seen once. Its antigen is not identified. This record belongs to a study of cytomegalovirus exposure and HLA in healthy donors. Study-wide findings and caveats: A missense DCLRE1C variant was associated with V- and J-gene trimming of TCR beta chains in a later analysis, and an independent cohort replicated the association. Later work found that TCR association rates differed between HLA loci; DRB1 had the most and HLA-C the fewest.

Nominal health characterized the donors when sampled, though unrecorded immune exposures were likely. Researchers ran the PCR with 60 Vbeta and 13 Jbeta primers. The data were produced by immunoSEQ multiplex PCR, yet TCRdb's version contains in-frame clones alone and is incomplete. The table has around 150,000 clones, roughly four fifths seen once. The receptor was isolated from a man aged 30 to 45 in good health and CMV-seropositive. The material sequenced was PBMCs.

The CDR3 nucleotides read TGTGCCAGCACTGGGAGAGGTCGAGCGATGGGAGCTTTCTTT. It is translated as CASTGRGRAMGAFF. The J gene is TRBJ1-1, the V gene TRBV6-5, with unresolved D. The CDR3 totals 14 residues. Germline CDR1 is MNHEY and CDR2 is SVGAGI. Between the trimmed V and J ends, which lost 7 bases and 10 bases, there was a span of 22 bases.